This T cell receptor beta chain was retrieved from a study of OX40 agonist ivuxolimab in advanced cancers. At the level of the whole study: Ivuxolimab was a fully human IgG2 agonistic monoclonal antibody targeting the costimulatory receptor OX40 (CD134). Partial responses occurred in three dose-escalation patients: two with cutaneous melanoma and one with hepatocellular carcinoma. In the dose-escalation cohort, approximately 83% of patients were male, and the mean age was 60 years with a range of roughly 23 to 79. Peripheral TCRbeta sequencing aimed to test whether ivuxolimab altered TCR sequence diversity and caused clonal T-cell expansion. Patients were allowed to have had prior anti-PD-1, anti-PD-L1 or anti-CTLA-4 therapy, and about 40% of the dose-escalation patients had been treated with checkpoint inhibitors. The paper reports the monotherapy dose-escalation portion (N of about 52 patients) of the phase I ivuxolimab trial. Of the 50 to 55 patients in dose escalation, 19 had hepatocellular carcinoma, some 15 had melanoma, 9 had renal cell carcinoma and 9 had head and neck cancer. Intravenous ivuxolimab was administered to patients every 2 weeks at six dose levels: 0.01, 0.1, 0.3, 1.5, 3 and 10 mg/kg.

Study-level results and caveats: On average, CD8+ T cells showed more expanded clones than CD4+ T cells after ivuxolimab. At doses of 0.1 to 3.0 mg/kg, clonal expansion of both CD4+ and CD8+ T cells in blood was seen between baseline and week 6. Which antigens the clonally expanded peripheral T cells were specific for was not determined. Low levels of normalized T-cell clonal expansion were also seen in some patients who did not respond. In the 0.1-3.0 mg/kg groups, partial responders had among the lowest normalized peripheral clonal expansion, particularly in CD8+ T cells.

Comments on this clone: Its antigen target is currently unknown. Qualities for individual bases were not recorded, and no much larger clone is one base off.

Genomic DNA was isolated from the sorted cells so that the TCRbeta CDR3 region could be sequenced. The immunoSEQ Assay was used to sequence the TCRbeta CDR3 regions. As stored in TCRdb, this immuneACCESS dataset retains in-frame rearrangements with V and J assigned. A fraction of the clones does not appear; measured against another copy, unresolved V genes explain less than half of the discrepancy, and the remainder lacks a known reason. The sample table holds about 88,000 clones, of which around 87% were seen once. The ten largest clones capture 1.5% to 2% of the sample. The trial excluded patients who had a history of autoimmune disease or were on systemic immunosuppression. Peripheral blood for TCR sequencing was drawn from every dose cohort at baseline, at cycle 4 day 1 and at cycle 7 day 1. Samples came from an open-label, multicenter, first-in-human phase I dose-escalation trial of ivuxolimab. Adults with locally advanced or metastatic head and neck squamous cell, hepatocellular, melanoma or renal cell carcinoma were enrolled in the trial. Before TCR sequencing, CD4+ and CD8+ T cells were separately sorted from peripheral blood.

CDR1 SGHRS and CDR2 YFSETQ were looked up in the germline V gene. CDR3 length: 16 amino acids, cysteine to phenylalanine. Of the read, only the CDR3 DNA is kept; its 48 bases are in frame from base 1. V sheds 0 bases and J sheds 0 bases, leaving 11 bases between their ends. The clonotype originates from an adult with an advanced solid tumor such as melanoma, head and neck, liver or kidney cancer. The sequence is built from TRBV5-1 and TRBJ2-3; the D gene cannot be resolved reliably. This sample comprised CD4+ or CD8+ T cells sorted from blood, obtained in a trial of the OX40 agonist ivuxolimab. The DNA sequence follows: TGCGCCAGCAGCTTGGATGCGCAGCCTAGCACAGATACGCAGTATTTT. Translated, this is CASSLDAQPSTDTQYF.